This section outlines one TCR beta chain sequence together with its context. What antigen it recognizes has not been identified. The input lacks base qualities; no much larger clone sits a single base away. This entry comes from a study of PD-L1 blockade in urothelial cancer (dated by TCRdb to about 2017). Some background on the complete study: Therapy was started in about 2014 for all patients, and atezolizumab 1,200 mg was administered intravenously every 3 weeks. About 90% of the 29 patients were identified as males with urothelial cancer of bladder origin, and a prior smoking history was reported by 18 of 29 patients. Patients had an ECOG performance status of 0 or 1 and had received between 0 and 3 prior chemotherapy regimens. Blood samples were analyzed at 3 weeks after treatment start (second dose) and at 6 weeks after treatment start. Blood samples gave a median of about 150,000 T cells and tens of thousands of unique TCRs, with a median clonality of approximately 0.08. An exploratory multi-omic analysis was conducted of the somatic, immune and clinical correlates of response to PD-L1 blockade with atezolizumab in urothelial cancer. Pretreatment tumor samples, along with matched peripheral blood serially collected before and after atezolizumab treatment, were subjected to TCR sequencing. Durable clinical benefit was defined as progression-free survival longer than 6 months, and TCR features were also tested against progression-free and overall survival. Whole exome sequencing and RNA sequencing of pretreatment tumors were performed alongside TCR sequencing in the same patients. Ten or so patients reached durable clinical benefit, while 15 to 25 patients did not. Approximately 30 patients had pretreatment blood TCR-seq, some 24 had at least one posttreatment blood collection, and some 24 had tumor TCR-seq. The study at large found these results: Improved progression-free and overall survival was associated with having pretreatment peripheral blood TCR clonality below the median. Small sample size (n ≈ 30) and many exploratory analyses mean the results are intended to be hypothesis-generating. Greater expansion of tumor-associated TCR clones in peripheral blood 3 weeks after the start of treatment was observed in patients with durable benefit (n ≈ 24, p = 0.022).

The cohort comprised 29 patients with locally advanced or metastatic urothelial carcinoma treated at Memorial Sloan Kettering on a trial protocol. Peripheral blood mononuclear cells were collected pretreatment and during treatment, at between 1 and 8 total time points per patient. The Qiagen DNeasy Blood extraction kit was used to purify genomic DNA from total PBMCs and from tumor samples. PBMCs were collected pretreatment and during treatment and were isolated and stored as previously described. Synthetic TCR analog templates were spiked into each PCR to estimate absolute template abundance from read counts. The immunoSEQ assay was used to amplify TCRbeta CDR3 regions from genomic DNA with bias-controlled V and J gene primers. Sequencing of rearranged TCRbeta segments was performed at approximately 20X coverage. The authors' pipeline ran thus. Sequencing errors were corrected by clustering, and CDR3s were annotated against IMGT so that V, D and J genes could be assigned. Downstream analyses used only productive TCRbeta rearrangements, leaving out any out-of-frame or stop-codon sequences. To compute clonality, Shannon entropy was normalized by the log of the number of unique productive sequences and then subtracted from one. Clones differing between time points or between blood and tumor were identified by Fisher's exact test with Benjamini-Hochberg correction at adjusted p below 0.01. This is the immuneACCESS table as TCRdb keeps it, with only in-frame sequences that have V and J called. A part of the clones is gone; compared with another copy, unresolved V genes explain less than half, and the rest is unexplained. V and J calls and clone size are copied from that table; D and trimming were computed from the DNA. The sample table holds about 84,000 clones, of which roughly 80% were seen once. The ten largest clonotypes hold more than 8% of the sample.

This TCR derives from a man between 65 and 85 years old with urothelial cancer. The material was PBMCs, obtained around atezolizumab (anti-PD-L1) treatment.

In nucleotides, the sequence is TGTGCCAGCAGTTATAGGGGGCGGGACACTGAAGCTTTCTTT. Its protein is CASSYRGRDTEAFF. This receptor chain uses TRBV2 and TRBJ1-1, with 7 junctional bases fitting TRBD1. The germline V gene provides CDR1 SNHLY and CDR2 FYNNEI. V and J are trimmed by 5 bases and 3 bases, and the gene matches miss 6 bases of the junction. The CDR3 spans 14 residues, from the cysteine through the phenylalanine. Kept here is only the CDR3 DNA, which spans 42 bases and is read in frame from base 1.